This TCR beta chain was obtained from a study of cytomegalovirus exposure and HLA in healthy donors. Study results and limitations: TCR association rates varied by HLA locus in a later analysis, with DRB1 highest and HLA-C lowest.

Donors had nominal health at sampling but likely had unrecorded immune exposures. The CDR3 has 14 residues. J was trimmed by 1 base and V by 2 bases; bases with no gene match: 0. Germline CDR1 reads KGHSH; CDR2 reads LQKENI. PCR used 60 Vbeta primers and 13 Jbeta primers. The repertoire was sequenced with immunoSEQ multiplex PCR; TCRdb's copy has only in-frame clones and lacks some. The table has some 150,000 clones, around four fifths seen once; the top ten hold 1.3%. About this clone: No antigen is known for it.

V gene TRBV18 combines with J gene TRBJ1-1; 8 nucleotides agree with TRBD1. Sample: PBMCs. This TCR was recovered from a woman in her fifties or sixties in good health and CMV-seronegative. CDR3 DNA: TGTGCCAGCTCACCAGACAGGGGGAACACTGAAGCTTTCTTT. Protein product: CASSPDRGNTEAFF.